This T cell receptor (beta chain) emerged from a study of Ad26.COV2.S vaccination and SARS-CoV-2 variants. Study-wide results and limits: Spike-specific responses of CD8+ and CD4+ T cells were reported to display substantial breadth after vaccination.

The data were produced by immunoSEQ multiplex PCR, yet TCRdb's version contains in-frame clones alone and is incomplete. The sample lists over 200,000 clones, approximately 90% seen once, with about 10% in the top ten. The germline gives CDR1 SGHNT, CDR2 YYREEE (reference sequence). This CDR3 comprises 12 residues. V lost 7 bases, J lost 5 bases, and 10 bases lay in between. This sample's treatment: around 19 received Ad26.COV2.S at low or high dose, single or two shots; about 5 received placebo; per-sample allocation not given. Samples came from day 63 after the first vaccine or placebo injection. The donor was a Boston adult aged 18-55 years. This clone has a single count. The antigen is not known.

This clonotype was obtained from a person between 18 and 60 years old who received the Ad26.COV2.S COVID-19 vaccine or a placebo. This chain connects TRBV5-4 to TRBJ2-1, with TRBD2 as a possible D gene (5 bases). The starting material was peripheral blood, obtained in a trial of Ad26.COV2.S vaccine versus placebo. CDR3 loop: CASGERNNEQFF. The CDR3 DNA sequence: TGTGCCAGCGGCGAGCGGAACAATGAGCAGTTCTTC. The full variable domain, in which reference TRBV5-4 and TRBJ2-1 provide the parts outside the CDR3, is ETGVTQSPTHLIKTRGQQVTLRCSSQSGHNTVSWYQQALGQGPQFIFQYYREEENGRGNFPPRFSGLQFPNYSSELNVNALELDDSALYLCASGERNNEQFFGPGTRLTVL.